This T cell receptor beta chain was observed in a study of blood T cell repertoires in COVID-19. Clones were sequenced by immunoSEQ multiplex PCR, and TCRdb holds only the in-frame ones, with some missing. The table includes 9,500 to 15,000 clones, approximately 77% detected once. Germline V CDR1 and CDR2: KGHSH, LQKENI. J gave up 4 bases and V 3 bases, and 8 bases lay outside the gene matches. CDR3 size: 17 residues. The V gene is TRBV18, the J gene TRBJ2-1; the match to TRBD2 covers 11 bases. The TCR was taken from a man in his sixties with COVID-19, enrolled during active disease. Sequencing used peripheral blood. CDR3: CASSPLTSGSQYNEQFF. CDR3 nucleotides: TGTGCCAGCTCACCGCTTACTAGCGGGAGTCAATACAATGAGCAGTTCTTC.